This T cell receptor (beta chain) derives from a study of beta chain features in type 1 diabetes. The study, taken as a whole, reports: Shortening of TCRB CDR3s, moderate but significant, appeared in all four CD4+ subsets of Type 1 diabetes patients. Reduced insertions and increased deletions marked VDJ junctions in type 1 diabetes patients.

Isolated RNA was reverse transcribed in full, so expressed TCRB transcripts were sequenced. Using immunoSEQ multiplex PCR, the repertoire was profiled, and TCRdb retains in-frame clones only, with some absent. Here the sample spans roughly 240,000 clones, less than 30% being singletons. Per donor, one heparinised blood draw averaged about 116 mL. The CDR3 sequence is 17 residues long. Germline V gene lookup returns CDR1 SQVTM and CDR2 ANQGSEA. Losses at the gene ends were 7 bases for V and 3 bases for J; bases not matched to a gene: 19. This clone was seen more than once but under ten times. Its matching antigen is unknown.

The clonotype was recovered from a young woman with type 1 diabetes. The rearrangement links TRBV29-1 to TRBJ2-3; 7 nucleotides agree with TRBD1. The sequenced sample was naive CD4+ T cells from blood. CDR3 protein: CSETSSGRGLGTDTQYF. CDR3 coding DNA: TGCAGCGAAACCTCCTCGGGTAGGGGGCTTGGGACAGATACGCAGTATTTT.